Described below is a single T cell receptor beta chain sequence and its context. This sample is drawn from a study of T cells in Graves' hyperthyroidism and ophthalmopathy. The CDR3 has 15 amino acids. The germline gives CDR1 DFQATT, CDR2 SNEGSKA (reference sequence). V lost 6 bases and J lost 0, with 15 bases in between. Amplified TCR beta CDR3 regions came from RNA transcripts. First-round RT-PCR targeting the TCR CDR3 was performed with the HTBI primer set. One entry per CDR3 protein, called by TCRdb with MiXCR from the multiplex PCR reads. The sample contains roughly 130,000 distinct CDR3 sequences, over 20% of which appear only once.

The sample consisted of blood. This chain uses TRBV20-1 with TRBJ2-4; perhaps TRBD1 as D (5 bases). The source is a woman aged 45-59 years with Graves' hyperthyroidism that later progressed to Graves' ophthalmopathy. Here the CDR3 reads CSASVVQGAKNIQYF. For the CDR3, the DNA is TGCAGTGCCTCAGTGGTCCAGGGAGCCAAAAACATTCAGTACTTC.